This T cell receptor (beta chain) was observed in a study of T-cell memory formation after mild COVID-19. Study-level information: Across donors, TCR clusters were largely donor specific. Findings of the study overall: Mostly located in CM and EM were contracting CD4+ clones, with contracting CD8+ clones located in EMRA. Day 15 to 85 contractors were CD4/CD8 balanced; later expanders leaned CD4+.

Regarding this clonotype: The antigen is unknown.

TCR alpha and TCR beta cDNA libraries with sample barcodes and UMIs came from 5'RACE using constant-segment primers. MiXCR, applied by TCRdb to the 5' RACE reads, yields one record per CDR3 protein. Of about 440,000 distinct CDR3 sequences detected, 20% appear once; the ten largest clones hold about 8.8%. The J segment lost 1 base and the V segment lost 3 bases, leaving 8 bases of the junction unmatched. Germline-derived CDR1 and CDR2 are SGDLS and YYNGEE. The CDR3 is 17 amino acids. The receptor's source is an adult woman who had mild COVID-19 (a few samples of this study predate the infection). Cell type and time point are not known. The rearrangement uses TRBV9 and TRBJ2-7, with 12 positions matching TRBD2. Source material: PBMCs or a T cell subset sorted from them (not recorded which). The CDR3 region has the DNA TGTGCCAGCAGCGCTTCCCCTAGCGGGAGGGCGTCCTACGAGCAGTACTTC. It translates to CASSASPSGRASYEQYF.